The 10 T cell receptor beta chains below all came from one sample that was sequenced in a study of T cells after yellow fever vaccination. TCRdb re-analysed the 5' RACE reads in MiXCR, keeping a single row per CDR3 protein. The table has about 96,000 distinct CDR3 sequences, roughly 10% seen once. Specimen: CD8+ T cells not binding an NS4B(214-222) dextramer, sorted from PBMCs, collected approximately 16 days after the first yellow fever vaccination. These TCRs come from a man younger than 30 who received the YFV17D yellow fever vaccine.

This clonotype was picked up a small number of times. V gene TRBV6-5 combines with J gene TRBJ2-3; D ambiguous. V lost 5 bases to trimming and J lost 2 bases, with 5 bases between them. The germline V gene encodes CDR1 MNHEY and CDR2 SVGAGI. The length of the CDR3 is 12 residues. The CDR3 spells CASSQPTDTQYF. In DNA form, the CDR3 reads TGTGCCAGCAGTCAGCCCACAGATACGCAGTATTTT.

At least ten counts were recorded for this clonotype. The chain is built from TRBV29-1 and TRBJ2-5, with D possibly called TRBD1 or TRBD2 (5 bases each). The CDR3 length is 14 residues. Germline V CDR1 and CDR2: SQVTM, ANQGSEA. Trimming left V 2 bases short and J 1 base short, with 11 bases between. CDR3 coding DNA: TGCAGCGTTGAACTCCGGGGCCGCCAAGAGACCCAGTACTTC. This codes for CSVELRGRQETQYF. Full variable domain (missing parts from reference TRBV29-1 and TRBJ2-5): SAVISQKPSRDICQRGTSLTIQCQVDSQVTMMFWYRQQPGQSLTLIATANQGSEATYESGFVIDKFPISRPNLTFSTLTVSNMSPEDSSIYLCSVELRGRQETQYFGPGTRLLVL.

The table lists this clonotype with a few counts. V is TRBV9 and J is TRBJ2-4; a weak D match, TRBD2 (6 bases). V was shortened by 4 bases and J by 5 bases, with 13 bases between the two germline ends. The CDR3 covers 14 residues. Germline lookup yields CDR1 SGDLS and CDR2 YYNGEE. CDR3: CASSTSGGQNIQYF. For the CDR3, the DNA is TGTGCCAGCAGCACATCCGGGGGACAAAACATTCAGTACTTC. Filled out from reference TRBV9 and TRBJ2-4, the complete variable domain reads DSGVTQTPKHLITATGQRVTLRCSPRSGDLSVYWYQQSLDQGLQFLIQYYNGEERAKGNILERFSAQQFPDLHSELNLSSLELGDSALYFCASSTSGGQNIQYFGAGTRLSVL.

This clonotype was counted between two and nine times. CDR3 protein: CATMITGGAPDTQYF. The CDR3 bases are TGTGCCACCATGATTACCGGGGGGGCCCCAGATACGCAGTATTTT. V usage is TRBV5-4 and J usage is TRBJ2-3; TRBD2 aligns across 8 bases. Per the germline V gene, CDR1 is SGHNT and CDR2 is YYREEE (reference sequence). The CDR3 totals 15 residues. The V gene end was trimmed by 9 bases and the J gene end by 4 bases; junction bases not matched to a gene: 13.

The count of this clonotype is one. The germline gene is not matched at one end of the junction; a read error may be the cause. The J gene is TRBJ2-3, the V gene TRBV4-3; maybe TRBD2 (5 bases). Germline assignment: CDR1 LGHNA and CDR2 YSLEER. This CDR3 region has 17 residues. The CDR3: CASGQEEVGLATDTQYF. CDR3 coding DNA: TGCGCCAGCGGCCAAGAAGAAGTAGGCCTAGCAACGGATACGCAGTATTTT.

A few counts support this clonotype. Here the CDR3 DNA reads TGCAGCCTCCCGACAGGCCGTTATGGCTACACCTTC. Its translation is CSLPTGRYGYTF. The chain is built from TRBV29-1 and TRBJ1-2, with a possible D match to TRBD1 (6 bases). Trimming removed 8 bases from V and 5 bases from J, with 15 bases in between. Per the germline V gene, CDR1 is SQVTM and CDR2 is ANQGSEA. The CDR3 is 12 amino acids.

This clonotype has just a few counts. The chain uses TRBV4-3 and TRBJ2-7; TRBD1 might be the D (6 bases). V lost 0 bases and J lost 2, with 11 bases in between. Germline CDR1 is LGHNA and CDR2 is YSLEER. The CDR3 consists of 15 residues. CDR3 residues: CASSQESGQTYEQYF. CDR3 in DNA: TGCGCCAGCAGCCAAGAGTCCGGACAGACCTACGAGCAGTACTTC.

This clonotype was found a few times. The V gene is TRBV6-5, the J gene TRBJ1-2; 7 bases agree with TRBD1. The germline V gene has CDR1 MNHEY and CDR2 SVGAGI. CDR3 length: 14 residues. V lost 6 bases to trimming and J lost 4 bases; unmatched junction nucleotides: 8. The CDR3: CASSRYRGSYGYTF. The CDR3 nucleotides read TGTGCCAGCAGCCGATACAGGGGTAGCTATGGCTACACCTTC.

The chain couples TRBV6-4 to TRBJ2-4; D unresolved. Deletions cut 3 bases from V and 6 bases from J, with 9 bases between. This CDR3 spans 13 amino acids. Germline loops: CDR1 MRHNA, CDR2 SNTAGT. This CDR3 reads CASSDGGGNIQYF. In nucleotides, the CDR3 is TGTGCCAGCAGTGATGGCGGCGGAAACATTCAGTACTTC.

This clonotype was seen only a few times. This chain uses TRBV6-2 or TRBV6-3 with TRBJ2-2; D is uncertain. CDR1 is MNHEY and CDR2 is SVGEGT in the germline V gene. The V gene lost 4 bases and the J gene lost 5 bases, with 11 bases spanning the gap. The CDR3 has 14 amino acids. The CDR3 region has the DNA TGTGCCAGCAGTTCCCTGACAAGAACCGGGGAGCTGTTTTTT. Amino acid sequence: CASSSLTRTGELFF.